Described below is a single TCR beta chain sequence and its context. No antigen is known for it. Method: immunoSEQ multiplex PCR; TCRdb's copy keeps in-frame clones and lacks some. The table lists some 150,000 clones, approximately 95% of them singletons, with 3.5% to 5% in the top ten. This sample is drawn from a study of T cell responses to AZD1222 COVID-19 vaccine. As for the study in general: Second-dose groups at about 4 or about 12 weeks were pooled.

The V gene end was trimmed by 6 bases and the J gene end by 0 bases; junction bases not matched to a gene: 14. This CDR3 spans 18 amino acids. Germline V CDR1 and CDR2: SGDLS, YYNGEE. The study, taken as a whole, reports: The study found vaccine-associated CD4 TCRs spanning spike, dominant at 160-218 and 743-854. As reported, nearly half of all spike-specific TCRs target variant regions that are unmutated.

This chain links TRBV9 with TRBJ1-5; 8 nucleotides match TRBD1. The sequence came from an adult in good health. Source: peripheral blood, taken on day 0 of AZD1222 vaccination. The CDR3 loop is CASIQPGQDAYSNQPQHF. The CDR3 DNA reads TGTGCCAGCATTCAACCGGGACAGGACGCTTATAGCAATCAGCCCCAGCATTTT.